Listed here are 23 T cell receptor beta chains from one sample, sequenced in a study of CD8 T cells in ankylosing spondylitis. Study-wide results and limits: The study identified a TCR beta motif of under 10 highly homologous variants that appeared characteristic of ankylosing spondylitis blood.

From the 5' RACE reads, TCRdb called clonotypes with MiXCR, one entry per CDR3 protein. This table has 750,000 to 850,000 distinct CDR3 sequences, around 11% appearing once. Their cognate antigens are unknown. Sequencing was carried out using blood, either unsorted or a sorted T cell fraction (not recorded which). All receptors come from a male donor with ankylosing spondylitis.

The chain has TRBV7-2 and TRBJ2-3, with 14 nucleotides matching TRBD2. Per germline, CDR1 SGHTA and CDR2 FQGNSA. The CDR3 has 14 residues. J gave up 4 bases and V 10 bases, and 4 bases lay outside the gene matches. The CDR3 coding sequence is TGTGCCAACGGACTAGCGGGAGGAGCAGATACGCAGTATTTT. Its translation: CANGLAGGADTQYF.

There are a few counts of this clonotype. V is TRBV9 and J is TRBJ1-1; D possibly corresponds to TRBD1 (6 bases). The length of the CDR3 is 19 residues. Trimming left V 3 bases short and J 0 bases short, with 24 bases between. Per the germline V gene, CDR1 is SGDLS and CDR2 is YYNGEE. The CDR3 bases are TGTGCCAGCAGCGCCTCGGTTACAGGGCGAGGGGTCATGAACACTGAAGCTTTCTTT. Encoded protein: CASSASVTGRGVMNTEAFF.

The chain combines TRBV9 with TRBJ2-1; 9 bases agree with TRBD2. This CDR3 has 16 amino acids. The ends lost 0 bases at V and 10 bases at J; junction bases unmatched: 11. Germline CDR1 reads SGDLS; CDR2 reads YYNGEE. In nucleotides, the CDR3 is TGTGCCAGCAGCGTAGCGGGACTAGCCTATGCCGCGGAGCAGTTCTTC. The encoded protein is CASSVAGLAYAAEQFF.

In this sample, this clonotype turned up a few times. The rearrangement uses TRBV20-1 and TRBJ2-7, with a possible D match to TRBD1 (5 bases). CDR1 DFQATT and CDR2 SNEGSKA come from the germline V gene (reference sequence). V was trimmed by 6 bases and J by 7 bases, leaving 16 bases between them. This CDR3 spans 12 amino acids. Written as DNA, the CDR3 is TGCAGTGCCATCCGAGCCAGGGTTGAGCAGTACTTC. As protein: CSAIRARVEQYF.

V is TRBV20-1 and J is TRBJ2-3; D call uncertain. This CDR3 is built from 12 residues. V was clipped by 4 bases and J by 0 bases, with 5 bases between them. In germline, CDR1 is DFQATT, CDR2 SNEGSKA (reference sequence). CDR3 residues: CSAMTSTDTQYF. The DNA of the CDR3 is TGCAGTGCTATGACCAGCACAGATACGCAGTATTTT.

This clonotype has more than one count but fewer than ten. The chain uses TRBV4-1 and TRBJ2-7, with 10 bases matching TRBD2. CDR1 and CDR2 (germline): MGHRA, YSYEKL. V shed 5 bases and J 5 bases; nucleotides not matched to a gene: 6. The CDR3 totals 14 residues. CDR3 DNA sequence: TGCGCCAGCAGCTCGACTAGCGGGTCCCACGAGCAGTACTTC. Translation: CASSSTSGSHEQYF.

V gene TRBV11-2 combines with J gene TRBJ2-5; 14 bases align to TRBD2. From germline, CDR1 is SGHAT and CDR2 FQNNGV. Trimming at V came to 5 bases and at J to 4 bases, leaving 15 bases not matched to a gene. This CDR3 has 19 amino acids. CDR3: CASSLRPSTSGGARETQYF. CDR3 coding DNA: TGTGCCAGCAGCCTCAGACCCTCGACTAGCGGGGGGGCCAGAGAGACCCAGTACTTC.

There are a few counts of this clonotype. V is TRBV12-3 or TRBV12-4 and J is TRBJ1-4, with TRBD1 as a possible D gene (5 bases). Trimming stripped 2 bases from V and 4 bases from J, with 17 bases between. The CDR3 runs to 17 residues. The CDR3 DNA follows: TGTGCCAGCAGTTTAATTTGGAGGGGCTCCCTTAATGAAAAACTGTTTTTT. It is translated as CASSLIWRGSLNEKLFF.

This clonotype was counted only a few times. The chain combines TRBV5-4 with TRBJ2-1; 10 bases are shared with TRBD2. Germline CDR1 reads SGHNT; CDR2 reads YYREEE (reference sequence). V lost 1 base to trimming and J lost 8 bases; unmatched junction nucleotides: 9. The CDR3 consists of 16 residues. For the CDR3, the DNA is TGTGCCAGCAGCTTGATGCCTAGCGGGAGTTTTGATGAGCAGTTCTTC. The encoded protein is CASSLMPSGSFDEQFF.

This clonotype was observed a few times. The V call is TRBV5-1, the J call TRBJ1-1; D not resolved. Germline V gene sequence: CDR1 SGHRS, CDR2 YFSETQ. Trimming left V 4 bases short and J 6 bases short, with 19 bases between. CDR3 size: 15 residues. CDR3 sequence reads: CASSPSGPSTSEAFF. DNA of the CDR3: TGCGCCAGCAGCCCGTCCGGGCCCTCAACTTCTGAAGCTTTCTTT.

The CDR3 is CASSQGGWDTEAFF. The CDR3 region has the DNA TGTGCCAGCAGCCAAGGGGGATGGGACACTGAAGCTTTCTTT. The V gene is TRBV3-1, the J gene TRBJ1-1, with D unclear. This CDR3 is 14 amino acids long. The germline V gene has CDR1 LGHDT and CDR2 YNNKEL (reference sequence). V lost 1 base and J 3 bases, leaving 9 bases between the germline ends.

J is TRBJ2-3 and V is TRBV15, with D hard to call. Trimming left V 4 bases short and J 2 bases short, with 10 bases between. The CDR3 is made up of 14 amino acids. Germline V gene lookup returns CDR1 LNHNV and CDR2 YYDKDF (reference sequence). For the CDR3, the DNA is TGTGCCACCAGCAAAGCGAAGACCACAGATACGCAGTATTTT. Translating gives CATSKAKTTDTQYF.

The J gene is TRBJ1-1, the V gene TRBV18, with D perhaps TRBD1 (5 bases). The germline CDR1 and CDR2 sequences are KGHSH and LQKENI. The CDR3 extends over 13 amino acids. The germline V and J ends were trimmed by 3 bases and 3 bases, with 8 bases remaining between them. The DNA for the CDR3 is TGTGCCAGCTCACCGGACACCTACACTGAAGCTTTCTTT. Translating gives CASSPDTYTEAFF. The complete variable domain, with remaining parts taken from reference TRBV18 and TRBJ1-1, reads NAGVMQNPRHLVRRRGQEARLRCSPMKGHSHVYWYRQLPEEGLKFMVYLQKENIIDESGMPKERFSAEFPKEGPSILRIQQVVRGDSAAYFCASSPDTYTEAFFGQGTRLTVV.

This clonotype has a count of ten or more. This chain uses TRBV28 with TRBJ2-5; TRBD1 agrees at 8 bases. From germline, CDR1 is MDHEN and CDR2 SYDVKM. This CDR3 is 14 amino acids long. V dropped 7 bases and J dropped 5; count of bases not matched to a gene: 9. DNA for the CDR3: TGTGCCAGCATGGCAGGGGGCGATTTCGAGACCCAGTACTTC. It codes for CASMAGGDFETQYF.

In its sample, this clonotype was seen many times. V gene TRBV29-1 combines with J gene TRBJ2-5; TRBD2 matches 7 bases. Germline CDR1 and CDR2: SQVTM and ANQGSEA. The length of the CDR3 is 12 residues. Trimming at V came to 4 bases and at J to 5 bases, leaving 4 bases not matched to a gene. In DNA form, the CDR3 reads TGCAGCGTTGGGGCGGGAGCCGAGACCCAGTACTTC. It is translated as CSVGAGAETQYF.

CDR3 coding DNA: TGTGCCAGCAGTGAATTCGGTCGTGGAGGCTATGGCTACACCTTC. Protein: CASSEFGRGGYGYTF. The V gene is TRBV25-1, the J gene TRBJ1-2; D not resolved. The V and J ends lost 1 base and 4 bases respectively, with 13 bases between them. Germline V gives CDR1 MGHDK, CDR2 SYGVNS. The CDR3 is made up of 15 amino acids.

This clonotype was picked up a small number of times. CDR3 nucleotide sequence: TGTGCCAGCAGTTTCCGGGACAGGCCTGAAGCTTTCTTT. Translated: CASSFRDRPEAFF. The rearrangement uses TRBV12-3 or TRBV12-4 and TRBJ1-1, with TRBD1 matching over 8 bases. The J segment lost 6 bases and the V segment lost 3 bases, leaving 3 bases of the junction unmatched. This CDR3 is 13 amino acids long.

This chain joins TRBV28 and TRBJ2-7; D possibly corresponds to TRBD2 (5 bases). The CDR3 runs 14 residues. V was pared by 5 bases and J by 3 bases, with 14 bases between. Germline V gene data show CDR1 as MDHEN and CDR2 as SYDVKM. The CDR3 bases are TGTGCCAGCAGTCTCCTAGAAGGAGGCTACGAGCAGTACTTC. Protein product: CASSLLEGGYEQYF.

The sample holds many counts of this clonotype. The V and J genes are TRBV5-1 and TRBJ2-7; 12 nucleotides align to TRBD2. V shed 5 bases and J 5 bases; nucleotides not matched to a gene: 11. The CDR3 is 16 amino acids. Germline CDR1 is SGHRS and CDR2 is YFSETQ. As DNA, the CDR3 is TGCGCCAGCAGTTTCCCTTCTAGCGGGAGGGCGAACGAGCAGTACTTC. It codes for CASSFPSSGRANEQYF.

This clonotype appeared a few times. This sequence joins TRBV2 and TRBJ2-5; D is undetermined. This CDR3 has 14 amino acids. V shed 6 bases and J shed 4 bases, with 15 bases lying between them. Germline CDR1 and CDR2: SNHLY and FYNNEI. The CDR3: CASRPGSHRETQYF. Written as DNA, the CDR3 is TGTGCCAGCAGGCCCGGGTCTCACCGAGAGACCCAGTACTTC. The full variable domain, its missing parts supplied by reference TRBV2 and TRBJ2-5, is EPEVTQTPSHQVTQMGQEVILRCVPISNHLYFYWYRQILGQKVEFLVSFYNNEISEKSEIFDDQFSVERPDGSNFTLKIRSTKLEDSAMYFCASRPGSHRETQYFGPGTRLLVL.

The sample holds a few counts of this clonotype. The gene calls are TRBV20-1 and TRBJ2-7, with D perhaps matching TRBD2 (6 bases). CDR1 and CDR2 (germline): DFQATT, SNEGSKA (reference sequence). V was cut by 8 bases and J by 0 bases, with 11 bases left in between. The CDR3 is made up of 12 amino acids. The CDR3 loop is CSSPGLSYEQYF. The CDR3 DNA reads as TGCAGTTCCCCGGGACTCTCCTACGAGCAGTACTTC.

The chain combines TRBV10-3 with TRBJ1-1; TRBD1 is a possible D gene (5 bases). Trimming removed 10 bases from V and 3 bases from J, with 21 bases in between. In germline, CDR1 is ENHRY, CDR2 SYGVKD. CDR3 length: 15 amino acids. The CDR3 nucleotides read TGTGCCAGTAAGAAGCAGCAGAGAGGGGACACTGAAGCTTTCTTT. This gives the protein CASKKQQRGDTEAFF.

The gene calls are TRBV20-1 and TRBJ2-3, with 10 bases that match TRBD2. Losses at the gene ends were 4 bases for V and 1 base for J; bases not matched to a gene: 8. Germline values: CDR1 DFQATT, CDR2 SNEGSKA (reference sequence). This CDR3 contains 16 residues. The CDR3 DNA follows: TGCAGTGCTAACCCGGTTCTAGCGGGAGGCACAGATACGCAGTATTTT. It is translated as CSANPVLAGGTDTQYF.